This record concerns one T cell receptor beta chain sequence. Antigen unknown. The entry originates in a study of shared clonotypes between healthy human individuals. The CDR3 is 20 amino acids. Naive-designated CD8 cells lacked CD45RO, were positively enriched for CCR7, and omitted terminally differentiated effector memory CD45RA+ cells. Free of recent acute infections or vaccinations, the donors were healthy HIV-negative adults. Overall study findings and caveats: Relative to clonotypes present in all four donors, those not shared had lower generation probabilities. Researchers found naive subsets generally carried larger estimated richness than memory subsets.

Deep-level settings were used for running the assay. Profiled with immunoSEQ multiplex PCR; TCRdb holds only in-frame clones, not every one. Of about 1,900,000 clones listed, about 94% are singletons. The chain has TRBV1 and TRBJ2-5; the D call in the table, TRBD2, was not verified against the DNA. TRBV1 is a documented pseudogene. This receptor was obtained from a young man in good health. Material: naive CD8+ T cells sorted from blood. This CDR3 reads CTSSQAGKIRLAGDQETQYF. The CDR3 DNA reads TGCACCAGCAGCCAAGCTGGTAAGATCCGGCTAGCGGGGGACCAAGAGACCCAGTACTTC.